These 23 T cell receptor beta chains originate from one sample sequenced in a study of T cells in localized non-small cell lung cancer. The repertoire was sequenced with immunoSEQ multiplex PCR; TCRdb's copy has only in-frame clones and lacks some. The sample lists about 18,000 clones; roughly four fifths were seen once. Specimen: peripheral blood, collected before any cancer treatment. These receptors were obtained from a female donor at least 60 years old with stage I lung adenocarcinoma.

The CDR3 is CASSEDRGITEAFF. The DNA for the CDR3 is TGCGCCAGCAGTGAGGACAGGGGAATTACTGAAGCTTTCTTT. The chain carries TRBV10-2 and TRBJ1-1, with TRBD1 matching over 8 bases. V was pared by 2 bases and J by 5 bases, with 4 bases of the junction left unmatched. The CDR3 has 14 residues. In germline, CDR1 is WSHSY, CDR2 SAAADI.

J is TRBJ1-3 and V is TRBV6-5; tentatively, D is TRBD1 (6 bases). V lost 0 bases to trimming and J lost 7 bases, with 10 bases between them. Germline V gene data show CDR1 as MNHEY and CDR2 as SVGAGI. There are 14 residues in the CDR3. CDR3: CASSYSETGNTIYF. In DNA form, the CDR3 reads TGTGCCAGCAGTTACTCTGAGACAGGCAACACCATATATTTT.

CDR3 residues: CASSLEVNTEAFF. CDR3 in DNA: TGTGCCAGCAGCTTAGAGGTGAACACTGAAGCTTTCTTT. V is TRBV7-9 and J is TRBJ1-1; D not certain. CDR3 length: 13 residues. Trimming took off 1 base at V and 0 bases at J, with 3 bases between the two ends. CDR1 and CDR2 (germline): SEHNR, FQNEAQ (reference sequence).

The J gene is TRBJ1-2, the V gene TRBV30; weak D call: TRBD1 (5 bases). The CDR3 covers 15 residues. Germline lookup yields CDR1 GTSNPN and CDR2 SVGIG (reference sequence). V was shortened by 2 bases and J by 4 bases, with 17 bases between the two germline ends. The CDR3 coding sequence is TGTGCCTGGAGTCTTGCGGGGGGTGGAGGCTATGGCTACACCTTC. Translated, it gives CAWSLAGGGGYGYTF.

This chain connects TRBV19 to TRBJ2-3, with D unclear. The CDR3 runs to 17 residues. Germline values: CDR1 LNHDA, CDR2 SQIVND (reference sequence). V was cut by 1 base and J by 0 bases, with 14 bases left in between. The CDR3 nucleotides read TGTGCCAGTAGTATAGTTGCTAGTCAAACTAGCACAGATACGCAGTATTTT. It yields the protein CASSIVASQTSTDTQYF.

This clone was observed a handful of times. This sample includes further DNA sequences coding for the same CDR3. V and J are TRBV18 and TRBJ2-7; 9 nucleotides match TRBD2. Germline V gives CDR1 KGHSH, CDR2 LQKENI. V was pared by 0 bases and J by 2 bases, with 2 bases of the junction left unmatched. This CDR3 is 15 amino acids long. The CDR3 region is CASSPPRGGPYEQYF. The DNA for the CDR3 is TGTGCCAGCTCACCACCGCGGGGGGGCCCCTACGAGCAGTACTTC.

The CDR3 sequence: CASSKLAGGPGELFF. The CDR3 DNA is TGCGCCAGCAGCAAACTAGCGGGGGGACCCGGGGAGCTGTTTTTT. V is TRBV5-1 and J is TRBJ2-2; TRBD2 matches 12 bases. With V trimmed by 4 bases and J by 6 bases, 4 bases remained unmatched. This CDR3 is built from 15 residues. Germline V gene data show CDR1 as SGHRS and CDR2 as YFSETQ.

The chain recombines TRBV6-5 with TRBJ1-2; 9 bases match TRBD1. Germline CDR1 reads MNHEY; CDR2 reads SVGAGI. Trimming cost V 7 bases and J 2 bases; bases outside gene matches: 5. The CDR3 sequence is 14 residues long. The CDR3 region is CASIKTGGNYGYTF. CDR3 DNA: TGTGCCAGCATCAAAACAGGGGGCAACTATGGCTACACCTTC.

The chain uses TRBV4-2 and TRBJ1-1; D is possibly TRBD1 (5 bases). Germline V gene lookup returns CDR1 LGHNA and CDR2 YNFKEQ. Trimming stripped 0 bases from V and 6 bases from J, with 14 bases between. This CDR3 is built from 15 residues. CDR3 in amino acids: CASSQDKYRGAEAFF. The CDR3 DNA reads TGTGCCAGCAGCCAAGATAAGTATAGAGGGGCTGAAGCTTTCTTT.

The rearrangement links TRBV30 to TRBJ1-3, with D unresolved. The CDR3 consists of 16 residues. In germline, CDR1 is GTSNPN, CDR2 SVGIG (reference sequence). V was trimmed by 0 bases and J by 3 bases, leaving 15 bases between them. The CDR3 spells CAWSVRGQIFGNTIYF. In DNA form, the CDR3 reads TGTGCCTGGAGTGTACGAGGGCAGATATTTGGAAACACCATATATTTT.

The chain has TRBV2 and TRBJ2-5; 7 nucleotides match TRBD1. The ends lost 6 bases at V and 5 bases at J; junction bases unmatched: 12. The germline gives CDR1 SNHLY, CDR2 FYNNEI. The CDR3 sequence is 15 residues long. CDR3 bases: TGTGCCAGCAGCCGACAGGGTTTTGACCCGGAGACCCAGTACTTC. Protein product: CASSRQGFDPETQYF. Using reference TRBV2 and TRBJ2-5 for the parts outside the CDR3, the full variable domain is EPEVTQTPSHQVTQMGQEVILRCVPISNHLYFYWYRQILGQKVEFLVSFYNNEISEKSEIFDDQFSVERPDGSNFTLKIRSTKLEDSAMYFCASSRQGFDPETQYFGPGTRLLVL.

The V call is TRBV11-2, the J call TRBJ1-1, with D tentatively TRBD1 (5 bases). Trimming removed 4 bases from V and 3 bases from J, with 15 bases in between. The CDR3 sequence is 15 residues long. CDR1 and CDR2 from the germline V gene are SGHAT and FQNNGV. CDR3 in DNA: TGTGCCAGCAGCTACATGTATCGGGGGGACACTGAAGCTTTCTTT. It translates to CASSYMYRGDTEAFF.

This clone has just a few counts. The rearrangement joins TRBV14 to TRBJ1-2; no clear D gene. CDR1 and CDR2 (germline): SGHDN, FVKESK. V gave up 3 bases and J gave up 3 bases, with 5 bases separating them. This CDR3 contains 12 residues. CDR3 protein: CASSQSDYGYTF. Here the CDR3 DNA reads TGTGCCAGCAGCCAGAGTGACTATGGCTACACCTTC.

This chain uses TRBV7-8 with TRBJ1-6; the D gene is possibly TRBD1 (5 bases). Trimming shortened V by 0 bases and J by 1 base, and 13 bases separated the two germline ends. The length of the CDR3 is 18 residues. Germline values: CDR1 SGHVS, CDR2 FQNEAQ. In DNA form, the CDR3 reads TGTGCCAGCAGCTTAGCAAGTGGGGGGAATTCCTATAATTCACCCCTCCACTTT. As protein: CASSLASGGNSYNSPLHF. The whole variable domain, filled in from reference TRBV7-8 and TRBJ1-6, reads GAGVSQSPRYKVAKRGQDVALRCDPISGHVSLFWYQQALGQGPEFLTYFQNEAQLDKSGLPSDRFFAERPEGSVSTLKIQRTQQEDSAVYLCASSLASGGNSYNSPLHFGNGTRLTVT.

The rearrangement links TRBV7-2 to TRBJ2-2; tentatively, D is TRBD2 (5 bases). The CDR3 runs to 15 residues. Trimming removed 1 base at V and 4 bases at J, with 10 bases between. CDR1 is SGHTA and CDR2 is FQGNSA in the germline V gene. The CDR3: CASSLELDSTGELFF. The CDR3 DNA follows: TGTGCCAGCAGCTTAGAGCTGGACTCCACCGGGGAGCTGTTTTTT.

The chain uses TRBV18 and TRBJ1-1; no definite D call. The CDR3 runs to 17 residues. Per germline, CDR1 KGHSH and CDR2 LQKENI. V gave up 6 bases and J gave up 4 bases, with 24 bases separating them. This CDR3 reads CASSRSTRTAVTTEAFF. The CDR3 nucleotides read TGTGCCAGCTCCCGGTCGACGAGGACCGCCGTTACCACTGAAGCTTTCTTT. The variable domain in full, completed from reference TRBV18 and TRBJ1-1, reads NAGVMQNPRHLVRRRGQEARLRCSPMKGHSHVYWYRQLPEEGLKFMVYLQKENIIDESGMPKERFSAEFPKEGPSILRIQQVVRGDSAAYFCASSRSTRTAVTTEAFFGQGTRLTVV.

The J gene is TRBJ1-6, the V gene TRBV6-4; 8 bases line up with TRBD1. V lost 0 bases to trimming and J lost 5 bases; unmatched junction nucleotides: 6. Germline CDR1 and CDR2: MRHNA and SNTAGT. The CDR3 contains 17 residues. In nucleotides, the CDR3 is TGTGCCAGCAGTGACTCAGGACAGGGAGGGGATAATTCACCCCTCCACTTT. Translated, it gives CASSDSGQGGDNSPLHF.

The V call is TRBV11-2, the J call TRBJ2-2, with D uncertain. The V end lost 3 bases, the J end lost 3 bases, and 8 bases lay between the germline ends. This CDR3 spans 14 amino acids. Germline CDR1 reads SGHAT; CDR2 reads FQNNGV. The CDR3 region is CASSLTFDTGELFF. DNA of the CDR3: TGTGCCAGCAGCTTGACATTCGACACCGGGGAGCTGTTTTTT.

This chain connects TRBV19 to TRBJ1-2; D call uncertain. Germline V gene lookup returns CDR1 LNHDA and CDR2 SQIVND (reference sequence). The CDR3 length is 14 residues. V was cut by 10 bases and J by 4 bases, with 19 bases left in between. CDR3 amino acids: CATQRQTQSYGYTF. The CDR3 DNA reads TGTGCCACCCAGAGACAAACCCAAAGCTATGGCTACACCTTC.

V and J are TRBV7-3 and TRBJ1-1, with D unresolved. CDR1 is SGHTA, CDR2 FQGTGA, per germline. This CDR3 has 12 amino acids. Trimming removed 8 bases from V and 4 bases from J, with 11 bases in between. For the CDR3, the DNA is TGTGCCAGCCAAGACCGGGGCACTGAAGCTTTCTTT. Amino acid sequence: CASQDRGTEAFF.

The V and J genes are TRBV5-1 and TRBJ2-7, with D perhaps TRBD1 or TRBD2 (6 bases each). Between the trimmed V and J ends, which lost 4 bases and 1 base, there was a span of 12 bases. This CDR3 is built from 14 residues. Germline V gene lookup returns CDR1 SGHRS and CDR2 YFSETQ. The CDR3 sequence is CASSVGGASYEQYF. The DNA for the CDR3 is TGCGCCAGCAGCGTCGGGGGCGCTTCCTACGAGCAGTACTTC.

The V gene is TRBV30, the J gene TRBJ1-2; D is undetermined. The CDR3 loop spans 16 amino acids. Trimming shortened V by 1 base and J by 2 bases, and 17 bases separated the two germline ends. Germline V gene data show CDR1 as GTSNPN and CDR2 as SVGIG (reference sequence). The CDR3 region has the DNA TGTGCCTGGAGTGATGTTAACCGCGAGAGAAACTATGGCTACACCTTC. Amino acid sequence: CAWSDVNRERNYGYTF. Full variable domain (missing parts from reference TRBV30 and TRBJ1-2): SQTIHQWPATLVQPVGSPLSLECTVEGTSNPNLYWYRQAAGRGLQLLFYSVGIGQISSEVPQNLSASRPQDRQFILSSKKLLLSDSGFYLCAWSDVNRERNYGYTFGSGTRLTVV.

J is TRBJ2-7 and V is TRBV7-9; D is possibly TRBD1 (6 bases). CDR3 length: 14 amino acids. Germline assignment: CDR1 SEHNR and CDR2 FQNEAQ (reference sequence). The V and J ends lost 1 base and 5 bases respectively, with 12 bases between them. In nucleotides, the CDR3 is TGTGCCAGCAGCTTAGGGACAGCTGAAAACGAGCAGTACTTC. This sequence encodes CASSLGTAENEQYF.